A single sample gave rise to the 30 T cell receptor beta chains below, sequenced in a study of blood T cell repertoires in COVID-19. Data came from immunoSEQ multiplex PCR; TCRdb stores just in-frame clones and leaves some out. The sample yields under 400,000 clones, approximately 86% seen once. Source material: PBMCs or T cells enriched from blood (not recorded which). Receptors were obtained from a woman aged 35 to 49 with acute COVID-19.

The rearrangement joins TRBV5-1 to TRBJ2-7; 9 bases fit TRBD1. With V trimmed by 4 bases and J by 3 bases, 2 bases remained unmatched. The V gene's germline CDR1 is SGHRS and CDR2 YFSETQ. The CDR3 has 13 amino acids. CDR3 region: CASSPDRGYEQYF. The CDR3 region has the DNA TGCGCCAGCAGCCCGGACAGGGGCTACGAGCAGTACTTC.

The V call is TRBV28, the J call TRBJ1-3; no reliable D call. The CDR3 sequence is 15 residues long. Trimming cost V 6 bases and J 0 bases, with 12 bases left between them. In germline, CDR1 is MDHEN, CDR2 SYDVKM. CDR3 amino acids: CASRQTPSSGNTIYF. The CDR3 DNA sequence: TGTGCCAGCAGGCAGACACCATCCTCTGGAAACACCATATATTTT. The full variable domain, with the rest looked up from reference TRBV28 and TRBJ1-3, is DVKVTQSSRYLVKRTGEKVFLECVQDMDHENMFWYRQDPGLGLRLIYFSYDVKMKEKGDIPEGYSVSREKKERFSLILESASTNQTSMYLCASRQTPSSGNTIYFGEGSWLTVV.

This clone appeared a single time. This chain links TRBV6-5 with TRBJ1-1; perhaps TRBD1 as D (5 bases). CDR1 MNHEY and CDR2 SVGAGI come from the germline V gene. The ends were cut back, 5 bases at V and 11 bases at J, with 15 bases in the middle. The CDR3 length is 12 residues. DNA for the CDR3: TGTGCCAGCAGTAGAGACCAGGGTAAGGCTTTCTTT. Translated, it gives CASSRDQGKAFF.

The J gene is TRBJ1-2, the V gene TRBV7-9, with 9 bases aligning to TRBD1. The junction had 5 bases not matched to a gene; V was cut back by 5 bases and J by 1 base. Germline values: CDR1 SEHNR, CDR2 FQNEAQ (reference sequence). The CDR3 is 15 amino acids. The CDR3, as DNA: TGTGCCAGCAGCGAAACAGGGGGCCTTAACTATGGCTACACCTTC. Translating gives CASSETGGLNYGYTF.

Written as DNA, the CDR3 is TGTGCCAGCAGTTTTACCGGGACAGGCAGCTTCTATGGCTACACCTTC. Its protein product is CASSFTGTGSFYGYTF. The chain uses TRBV27 and TRBJ1-2, with 8 bases identical to TRBD1. This CDR3 has 16 amino acids. Germline CDR1 is MNHEY and CDR2 is SMNVEV (reference sequence). With V trimmed by 3 bases and J by 4 bases, 10 bases remained unmatched.

V gene TRBV29-1 combines with J gene TRBJ1-3; no clear D gene. There are 14 residues in the CDR3. Germline V gene sequence: CDR1 SQVTM, CDR2 ANQGSEA. V dropped 6 bases and J dropped 0 bases, with 12 bases sitting between them. CDR3 region: CSVKRVDSGNTIYF. The DNA of the CDR3 is TGCAGCGTAAAGCGAGTAGACTCTGGAAACACCATATATTTT.

V gene TRBV6-5 combines with J gene TRBJ2-5; D gene unclear. Trimming shortened V by 6 bases and J by 4 bases, and 9 bases separated the two germline ends. Germline CDR1 and CDR2: MNHEY and SVGAGI. CDR3 length: 12 amino acids. Here the CDR3 reads CASSNLGETQYF. DNA for the CDR3: TGTGCCAGCAGCAATCTCGGAGAGACCCAGTACTTC.

This sequence joins TRBV29-1 and TRBJ1-5, with TRBD1 matching 9 bases. The CDR3 has 12 residues. Per the germline V gene, CDR1 is SQVTM and CDR2 is ANQGSEA. V lost 6 bases to trimming and J lost 6 bases; unmatched junction nucleotides: 3. The CDR3, as DNA: TGCAGCGTACAGGGGGCGGGTCAGCCCCAGCATTTT. Amino acid sequence: CSVQGAGQPQHF.

The V call is TRBV7-2, the J call TRBJ2-3; D ambiguous. Germline V gives CDR1 SGHTA, CDR2 FQGNSA. There are 14 residues in the CDR3. Trimming took 2 bases from V and 4 from J, leaving 10 bases between them. CDR3 sequence (DNA): TGTGCCAGCAGCTTATACTTTAGAGCAGATACGCAGTATTTT. Its protein is CASSLYFRADTQYF.

The rearrangement joins TRBV3-1 (or the pseudogene TRBV3-2) to TRBJ2-5; tentative D call: TRBD2 (6 bases). The V and J ends lost 0 bases and 5 bases respectively, with 13 bases between them. The germline CDR1 and CDR2 sequences are LGHDT and YNNKEL (reference sequence). The CDR3 runs to 15 residues. CDR3 amino acids: CASSQDGAAGETQYF. CDR3 bases: TGTGCCAGCAGCCAAGACGGGGCGGCGGGGGAGACCCAGTACTTC.

V usage is TRBV19 and J usage is TRBJ1-2; TRBD1 matches at 9 bases. Looked up from germline, CDR1 is LNHDA and CDR2 is SQIVND (reference sequence). This CDR3 region has 16 residues. The trim removed 3 bases at V and 4 bases at J, leaving 9 bases unmatched. The CDR3 spells CASSIGGTGTGYGYTF. Written as DNA, the CDR3 is TGTGCCAGTAGTATTGGCGGGACAGGGACTGGCTATGGCTACACCTTC.

The V call is TRBV28, the J call TRBJ1-5; TRBD1 matches 7 bases. J gave up 6 bases and V 7 bases, and 15 bases lay outside the gene matches. The germline V gene has CDR1 MDHEN and CDR2 SYDVKM. This CDR3 comprises 16 residues. CDR3 in DNA: TGTGCCAGCACCTCTCGGGACAGCCGATCGGGTCAGCCCCAGCATTTT. The encoded protein is CASTSRDSRSGQPQHF. Full variable domain (remainder filled in from reference TRBV28 and TRBJ1-5): DVKVTQSSRYLVKRTGEKVFLECVQDMDHENMFWYRQDPGLGLRLIYFSYDVKMKEKGDIPEGYSVSREKKERFSLILESASTNQTSMYLCASTSRDSRSGQPQHFGDGTRLSIL.

CDR3 residues: CASSGEKGQYF. In DNA form, the CDR3 reads TGTGCCAGCAGCGGGGAGAAGGGGCAGTACTTC. The V and J genes are TRBV9 and TRBJ2-7, with TRBD2 as a possible D gene (5 bases). V lost 3 bases to trimming and J lost 9 bases, with 10 bases between them. The CDR3 length is 11 residues. Germline assignment: CDR1 SGDLS and CDR2 YYNGEE.

The V call is TRBV27, the J call TRBJ1-4; unclear D gene. Germline lookup yields CDR1 MNHEY and CDR2 SMNVEV (reference sequence). The germline V and J ends were trimmed by 8 bases and 0 bases, with 10 bases remaining between them. The CDR3 is 14 amino acids. The CDR3 loop reads CASRDRATNEKLFF. CDR3 in DNA: TGTGCCAGCCGAGACCGGGCAACTAATGAAAAACTGTTTTTT.

This clone was counted a few times. The chain employs TRBV9 and TRBJ2-1, with 14 bases fitting TRBD2. Germline loops: CDR1 SGDLS, CDR2 YYNGEE. The CDR3 spans 18 residues. The V gene end was trimmed by 4 bases and the J gene end by 3 bases; junction bases not matched to a gene: 9. The CDR3 DNA reads TGTGCCAGCAGCTTCAGCCTGACTAGCGGGGGGGTCTACAATGAGCAGTTCTTC. It yields the protein CASSFSLTSGGVYNEQFF.

This rearrangement joins TRBV7-8 to TRBJ2-7; D is possibly TRBD1 (6 bases). The CDR3 runs to 12 residues. Trimming stripped 5 bases from V and 3 bases from J, with 8 bases between. Germline lookup yields CDR1 SGHVS and CDR2 FQNEAQ. DNA for the CDR3: TGTGCCAGCAGCCAACAGGGCTACGAGCAGTACTTC. Translating gives CASSQQGYEQYF.

The chain carries TRBV14 and TRBJ1-4; perhaps TRBD1 as D (6 bases). This CDR3 has 16 amino acids. The germline V gene encodes CDR1 SGHDN and CDR2 FVKESK. Trimming took 0 bases from V and 8 from J, leaving 16 bases between them. The CDR3 bases are TGTGCCAGCAGCCAAGATGTGGGGGCCCGAGGAGAAAAACTGTTTTTT. It codes for CASSQDVGARGEKLFF.

This clone was seen just once. The CDR3 nucleotides are TGTGCCAGCAGCTTGTGGCGCGGGACTACTGAAGCTTTCTTT. Translated: CASSLWRGTTEAFF. The V gene is TRBV5-8, the J gene TRBJ1-1; tentatively, D is TRBD1 (5 bases). The germline V and J ends were trimmed by 1 base and 5 bases, with 12 bases remaining between them. This CDR3 is built from 14 residues. Germline V gene data show CDR1 as SGHTS and CDR2 as YDEGEE.

The chain uses TRBV15 and TRBJ2-1; TRBD1 might be the D (6 bases). CDR3 size: 13 residues. Trimming took off 3 bases at V and 4 bases at J, with 7 bases between the two ends. The germline CDR1 and CDR2 sequences are LNHNV and YYDKDF (reference sequence). The CDR3 protein is CATSRDRYNEQFF. CDR3 nucleotides: TGTGCCACCAGCAGGGACAGATACAATGAGCAGTTCTTC.

The chain links TRBV4-3 to TRBJ2-7; D gene unclear. CDR1 is LGHNA and CDR2 is YSLEER in the germline V gene. With 0 bases removed from V and 3 bases from J, the gap between germline ends came to 12 bases. The CDR3 length is 15 residues. The CDR3: CASSQERPVIYEQYF. Written as DNA, the CDR3 is TGCGCCAGCAGCCAAGAACGCCCGGTGATCTACGAGCAGTACTTC.

The chain employs TRBV18 and TRBJ1-3, with D possibly being TRBD1 (6 bases). The V end lost 3 bases, the J end lost 0 bases, and 15 bases lay between the germline ends. The CDR3 is made up of 17 amino acids. Germline CDR1 and CDR2: KGHSH and LQKENI. The CDR3 protein is CASSPNIGQFSGNTIYF. As DNA, the CDR3 is TGTGCCAGCTCACCGAACATCGGACAGTTCTCTGGAAACACCATATATTTT. The entire variable domain, with the rest obtained from reference TRBV18 and TRBJ1-3, is as follows: NAGVMQNPRHLVRRRGQEARLRCSPMKGHSHVYWYRQLPEEGLKFMVYLQKENIIDESGMPKERFSAEFPKEGPSILRIQQVVRGDSAAYFCASSPNIGQFSGNTIYFGEGSWLTVV.

This sequence joins TRBV5-8 and TRBJ1-4; no reliable D call. Germline V CDR1 and CDR2: SGHTS, YDEGEE. The CDR3 extends over 13 amino acids. V was shortened by 0 bases and J by 11 bases, with 11 bases between the two germline ends. The CDR3 sequence is CASSLDGYGKLFF. As DNA, the CDR3 is TGTGCCAGCAGCTTGGACGGTTACGGGAAACTGTTTTTT.

The chain combines TRBV4-3 with TRBJ2-1; D is unresolved. V shed 1 base and J shed 8 bases, with 15 bases lying between them. CDR3 size: 15 residues. The germline V gene encodes CDR1 LGHNA and CDR2 YSLEER. The DNA of the CDR3 is TGCGCCAGCAGCCAAGGAGGAGAGAGTTGGGATGAGCAGTTCTTC. Translated, it gives CASSQGGESWDEQFF.

This clone has just one count. The chain joins TRBV30 to TRBJ1-4, with D possibly being TRBD1 (6 bases). This CDR3 region has 13 residues. V lost 2 bases and J 8 bases, leaving 12 bases between the germline ends. Looked up from germline, CDR1 is GTSNPN and CDR2 is SVGIG (reference sequence). Here the CDR3 reads CAWSHRVTEKLFF. The CDR3 DNA follows: TGTGCCTGGAGTCACAGGGTTACCGAAAAACTGTTTTTT.

The chain combines TRBV7-8 with TRBJ2-7; 12 nucleotides align to TRBD2. The CDR3 covers 16 residues. V gave up 1 base and J gave up 2 bases; unmatched junction bases: 3. Germline CDR1 SGHVS, CDR2 FQNEAQ. In DNA form, the CDR3 reads TGTGCCAGCAGCTTAGGGTCTAGCGGGGGGGCCTACGAGCAGTACTTC. Its protein is CASSLGSSGGAYEQYF.

This sequence joins TRBV9 and TRBJ2-3, with D tentatively TRBD2 (5 bases). The CDR3 loop spans 18 amino acids. V was cut by 0 bases and J by 0 bases, with 17 bases left in between. In germline, CDR1 is SGDLS, CDR2 YYNGEE. The CDR3 sequence: CASSVVGEYGDSTDTQYF. The CDR3 DNA follows: TGTGCCAGCAGCGTAGTTGGGGAGTACGGCGATAGCACAGATACGCAGTATTTT.

The rearrangement joins TRBV24-1 to TRBJ2-3, with TRBD1 as a possible D gene (6 bases). This CDR3 contains 14 residues. V was pared by 4 bases and J by 1 base, with 8 bases between. Germline V gene sequence: CDR1 KGHDR, CDR2 SFDVKD. Written as DNA, the CDR3 is TGTGCCACCAGTGAGACAGGACGCACAGATACGCAGTATTTT. Protein product: CATSETGRTDTQYF.

The chain is built from TRBV27 and TRBJ2-5; maybe TRBD2 (6 bases). CDR1 and CDR2 from the germline V gene are MNHEY and SMNVEV (reference sequence). CDR3 length: 16 amino acids. Trimming removed 0 bases at V and 1 base at J, with 12 bases between. This chain's CDR3 is CASSLSLATIQETQYF. CDR3 coding DNA: TGTGCCAGCAGTTTATCCCTAGCGACTATCCAAGAGACCCAGTACTTC.

The chain joins TRBV11-1 to TRBJ2-3; 8 bases are a match to TRBD2. Germline CDR1 and CDR2: SGHAT and FQDESV (reference sequence). The CDR3 contains 16 residues. V lost 4 bases to trimming and J lost 7 bases; unmatched junction nucleotides: 13. The CDR3 DNA reads as TGTGCCAGCAGCTCCCTACCGGGACTAGGCGTCCATACGCAGTATTTT. This codes for CASSSLPGLGVHTQYF.

This clone was seen only once. The chain employs TRBV15 and TRBJ1-5; D possibly corresponds to TRBD1 (6 bases). Trimming shortened V by 4 bases and J by 1 base, and 11 bases separated the two germline ends. Germline loops: CDR1 LNHNV, CDR2 YYDKDF (reference sequence). The CDR3 runs 15 residues. The chain's CDR3 is CATSTTGFSNQPQHF. DNA for the CDR3: TGTGCCACCAGCACGACAGGTTTCAGCAATCAGCCCCAGCATTTT.